A selection of T cell receptor beta chains follows, all from one sample in a study of T cells in localized non-small cell lung cancer. This table comes from immunoSEQ multiplex PCR, and its TCRdb copy is limited to in-frame clones, with some not included. The sample lists about 1,500 clones, about 30% occurring once. The sequenced sample was normal lung tissue next to the tumor, obtained before any cancer treatment. These TCRs come from a male donor older than 55 with stage I squamous cell lung carcinoma. The CDR3 runs from the conserved cysteine through the conserved F or W. The order of the fields is clone size, J gene, V gene, D gene, CDR3 protein, CDR3 DNA. The D gene is left open where the match is weak. Size tells how often a clone was seen (once, few, many) or the class of an expanded clone, and some rows leave it out.

clone_size: NA
j_call: TRBJ2-2
v_call: TRBV12-5
d_call: NA
cdr3_aa: CASKVAGELFF
cdr3_nt: TGTGCCAGCAAGGTCGCCGGGGAGCTGTTTTTT

clone_size: NA
j_call: TRBJ2-3
v_call: TRBV30
d_call: NA
cdr3_aa: CAWGRGAEGDTQYF
cdr3_nt: TGTGCCTGGGGTCGGGGAGCGGAGGGGGATACGCAGTATTTT

clone_size: few
j_call: TRBJ2-1
v_call: TRBV11-3
d_call: TRBD2
cdr3_aa: CASSRPGLADRNEQFF
cdr3_nt: TGTGCCAGCAGCCGACCGGGACTAGCGGACCGCAATGAGCAGTTCTTC

clone_size: NA
j_call: TRBJ1-2
v_call: TRBV5-1
d_call: NA
cdr3_aa: CASSLGVSAGGERYTF
cdr3_nt: TGCGCCAGCAGCTTGGGTGTGTCGGCAGGCGGGGAACGCTACACCTTC

clone_size: few
j_call: TRBJ2-3
v_call: TRBV2
d_call: NA
cdr3_aa: CASSDGGLFTDTQYF
cdr3_nt: TGTGCCAGCAGTGATGGGGGCCTATTCACAGATACGCAGTATTTT

clone_size: large
j_call: TRBJ1-1
v_call: TRBV6-7
d_call: NA
cdr3_aa: CATLQGTEAFF
cdr3_nt: TGTGCCACCCTTCAGGGGACTGAAGCTTTCTTT

clone_size: medium-sized
j_call: TRBJ2-3
v_call: TRBV11-3
d_call: TRBD2
cdr3_aa: CASSSLADGDTQYF
cdr3_nt: TGTGCCAGCAGCTCGCTAGCGGACGGAGATACGCAGTATTTT

clone_size: NA
j_call: TRBJ1-2
v_call: TRBV14
d_call: NA
cdr3_aa: CASSGSRGFYGYTF
cdr3_nt: TGTGCCAGCAGTGGAAGCAGAGGATTTTATGGCTACACCTTC

clone_size: NA
j_call: TRBJ2-3
v_call: TRBV29-1
d_call: TRBD1
cdr3_aa: CSVKWDRLTDTQYF
cdr3_nt: TGCAGCGTCAAATGGGACAGGCTCACAGATACGCAGTATTTT

clone_size: NA
j_call: TRBJ1-4
v_call: TRBV4-1
d_call: TRBD1
cdr3_aa: CASSLGTGNEKLFF
cdr3_nt: TGCGCCAGCAGCCTAGGGACAGGGAATGAAAAACTGTTTTTT

clone_size: medium-sized
j_call: TRBJ2-2
v_call: TRBV7-2
d_call: NA
cdr3_aa: CASSDQITGELFF
cdr3_nt: TGTGCCAGCAGCGACCAAATCACCGGGGAGCTGTTTTTT

clone_size: NA
j_call: TRBJ1-3
v_call: TRBV4-1
d_call: NA
cdr3_aa: CASSQDAGLSGNTIYF
cdr3_nt: TGCGCCAGCAGCCAAGATGCTGGCCTCTCTGGAAACACCATATATTTT

clone_size: NA
j_call: TRBJ1-1
v_call: TRBV11-3
d_call: NA
cdr3_aa: CASSLWATGNTEAFF
cdr3_nt: TGTGCCAGCAGCTTGTGGGCTACAGGGAACACTGAAGCTTTCTTT

clone_size: NA
j_call: TRBJ2-6
v_call: TRBV19
d_call: NA
cdr3_aa: CASSITGSVNVLTF
cdr3_nt: TGTGCCAGTAGTATCACCGGGTCCGTGAACGTCCTGACTTTC

clone_size: NA
j_call: TRBJ2-5
v_call: TRBV30
d_call: TRBD2
cdr3_aa: CAWSPGTMVETQYF
cdr3_nt: TGTGCCTGGAGCCCCGGGACTATGGTAGAGACCCAGTACTTC

clone_size: NA
j_call: TRBJ1-5
v_call: TRBV19
d_call: NA
cdr3_aa: CASSIGGLYSNQPQHF
cdr3_nt: TGTGCCAGTAGTATAGGAGGACTCTATAGCAATCAGCCCCAGCATTTT

clone_size: once
j_call: TRBJ1-1
v_call: TRBV19
d_call: NA
cdr3_aa: CASSILMNTEAFF
cdr3_nt: TGTGCCAGTAGTATTTTAATGAACACTGAAGCTTTCTTT

clone_size: few
j_call: TRBJ1-3
v_call: TRBV9
d_call: NA
cdr3_aa: CASSVGQGKVNTIYF
cdr3_nt: TGTGCCAGCAGCGTAGGGCAGGGAAAGGTGAACACCATATATTTT

clone_size: few
j_call: TRBJ2-1
v_call: TRBV6-8
d_call: TRBD2
cdr3_aa: CASSYSGTSLYNEQFF
cdr3_nt: TGTGCCAGCAGTTACTCCGGGACTAGCCTCTACAATGAGCAGTTCTTC

clone_size: medium-sized
j_call: TRBJ2-5
v_call: TRBV11-3
d_call: TRBD2
cdr3_aa: CASSLLAGGWQETQYF
cdr3_nt: TGTGCCAGCAGCTTACTAGCGGGAGGGTGGCAAGAGACCCAGTACTTC

clone_size: medium-sized
j_call: TRBJ1-2
v_call: TRBV11-3
d_call: NA
cdr3_aa: CASSQEFGVLIGYTF
cdr3_nt: TGTGCCAGCAGCCAGGAATTCGGAGTTTTAATCGGCTACACCTTC

clone_size: medium-sized
j_call: TRBJ2-2
v_call: TRBV11-3
d_call: NA
cdr3_aa: CASSFRPNTGELFF
cdr3_nt: TGTGCTAGCAGCTTCCGACCTAACACCGGGGAGCTGTTTTTT

clone_size: medium-sized
j_call: TRBJ2-7
v_call: TRBV9
d_call: NA
cdr3_aa: CASSVGPGPYEQYF
cdr3_nt: TGTGCCAGCAGCGTAGGTCCGGGTCCCTACGAGCAGTACTTC

clone_size: few
j_call: TRBJ2-2
v_call: TRBV27
d_call: NA
cdr3_aa: CASSFTVFTGELFF
cdr3_nt: TGTGCCAGCAGTTTTACCGTGTTCACCGGGGAGCTGTTTTTT

clone_size: medium-sized
j_call: TRBJ1-1
v_call: TRBV7-2
d_call: NA
cdr3_aa: CASSLGQATEAFF
cdr3_nt: TGTGCCAGCAGCTTAGGACAGGCCACTGAAGCTTTCTTT

clone_size: few
j_call: TRBJ1-1
v_call: TRBV7-7
d_call: NA
cdr3_aa: CASSPLAELNTEAFF
cdr3_nt: TGTGCCAGCAGCCCTTTGGCAGAATTGAACACTGAAGCTTTCTTT